This T cell receptor beta chain was sequenced in a study of CD8+CD57+ T cells in acquired aplastic anemia. Study-level results: Found in both controls and patients were twenty-nine CD8+ CDR3 sequences.

This CDR3 contains 12 residues. V lost 2 bases, J lost 6 bases, and 8 bases lay in between. Germline-derived CDR1 and CDR2 are SEHNR and FQNEAQ (reference sequence). Using genomic DNA as the template, TCR beta VDJ and CDR3 profiling was carried out. TCRdb itself ran the reads through MiXCR, one entry per CDR3 protein. The sample includes 400,000 to 600,000 distinct CDR3 sequences, over 25% of them seen just once. This clonotype was observed at least ten times. Its antigen is still unknown. All sequencing subjects had displayed CD8+CD57+ cell expansion on flow cytometry. Blood came from patients not yet given any therapy.

The rearrangement links TRBV7-9 to TRBJ2-7; D possibly corresponds to TRBD1 (6 bases). The sequenced sample consisted of sorted CD4+, CD8+, or CD8+CD57+ T cells (not recorded which) from PBMCs. The source of this sequence is a human donor with aplastic anemia. The CDR3 region is CASSLQGIEQYF. The DNA for the CDR3 is TGTGCCAGCAGCTTACAGGGGATCGAGCAGTACTTC.